This T cell receptor beta chain was recovered during a study of T-cell reconstitution after alpha-beta-depleted transplantation in children. Remarks on this clonotype: A much larger clone lies one base from this, so it may be a read error.

The CDR3 is made up of 12 amino acids. Unique molecular identifiers were used in preparing the TCRbeta library. From the PCR reads, TCRdb called clonotypes with MiXCR, one entry per CDR3 protein. The repertoire has around 500,000 distinct CDR3 sequences, roughly an eighth of them found once; the top ten carry approximately 5.4%. This sequence joins TRBV12-3 or TRBV12-4 and TRBJ1-6, with a possible D match to TRBD1 (5 bases). This specimen consisted of PBMCs from the stem cell graft donor, obtained from the stem cell graft. This TCR was recovered from a human donor who donated a stem cell graft to a child with combined immunodeficiency. The CDR3 DNA reads as TGTGTCAGCGGGACGTTGAATTCACCCCTCCACTTT. Amino acids: CVSGTLNSPLHF.